These 25 T cell receptor beta chains were all obtained from the same sample, sequenced in a study of T-cell memory formation after mild COVID-19. TCRdb re-called the 5' RACE reads with MiXCR, one entry per CDR3 protein. Of about 290,000 distinct CDR3 sequences listed, around 17% are singletons. Source material: PBMCs or a T cell subset sorted from them (not recorded which). The receptors were gathered from a man aged 18 to 30 who had mild COVID-19 (a few samples of this study predate the infection). Cell type and time point are not known.

This clonotype appeared a few times. The chain links TRBV7-2 to TRBJ2-3; unclear D gene. V was clipped by 4 bases and J by 0 bases, with 8 bases between them. Germline CDR1 and CDR2: SGHTA and FQGNSA. The CDR3 consists of 14 residues. CDR3 in amino acids: CASSSQLSTDTQYF. The CDR3 nucleotides read TGTGCCAGCAGCTCACAGCTGAGCACAGATACGCAGTATTTT. The full variable domain, completed using reference TRBV7-2 and TRBJ2-3, is GAGVSQSPSNKVTEKGKDVELRCDPISGHTALYWYRQSLGQGLEFLIYFQGNSAPDKSGLPSDRFSAERTGGSVSTLTIQRTQQEDSAVYLCASSSQLSTDTQYFGPGTRLTVL.

This clonotype has ten or more counts. The V gene is TRBV12-3 or TRBV12-4, the J gene TRBJ2-7; D not resolved. CDR3 size: 12 residues. Trimming shortened V by 5 bases and J by 3 bases, and 8 bases separated the two germline ends. CDR3 DNA sequence: TGTGCCAGCAGTCTTTCGGGCTACGAGCAGTACTTC. Its protein is CASSLSGYEQYF.

This clonotype was observed a few times. This sequence joins TRBV20-1 and TRBJ1-1, with 7 bases matching TRBD1. The J segment lost 3 bases and the V segment lost 5 bases, leaving 6 bases of the junction unmatched. The CDR3 extends over 13 amino acids. The germline V gene encodes CDR1 DFQATT and CDR2 SNEGSKA (reference sequence). In nucleotides, the CDR3 is TGCAGTGCTCCTGGGACAGCGGACACTGAAGCTTTCTTT. It codes for CSAPGTADTEAFF.

The chain carries TRBV20-1 and TRBJ2-3; possibly TRBD2 for D (5 bases). V was pared by 2 bases and J by 5 bases, with 20 bases between. Germline CDR1 is DFQATT and CDR2 is SNEGSKA (reference sequence). The CDR3 has 16 amino acids. CDR3 nucleotide sequence: TGCAGTGCTAGAACGCTAGCCCATGACGGTGGAGATACGCAGTATTTT. Its translation: CSARTLAHDGGDTQYF.

V gene TRBV24-1 combines with J gene TRBJ1-1, with D possibly TRBD1 on 5 matching bases. The CDR3 has 15 residues. CDR1 and CDR2 from the germline V gene are KGHDR and SFDVKD. The V end lost 4 bases, the J end lost 11 bases, and 22 bases lay between the germline ends. The CDR3 nucleotides read TGTGCCACCAGTGACACTACCACTTCGGGCAGGGAGGCTTTCTTT. Translating it yields CATSDTTTSGREAFF.

This clonotype occurred a few times. This chain connects TRBV2 to TRBJ1-6; a possible D gene is TRBD1 (5 bases). This CDR3 has 13 residues. Germline V gene data show CDR1 as SNHLY and CDR2 as FYNNEI. V gave up 10 bases and J gave up 8 bases, with 15 bases separating them. In DNA, the CDR3 is TGTGCCACCAAATCCGGGACCTATTCACCCCTCCACTTT. As protein: CATKSGTYSPLHF.

A word on this clonotype: An end of the junction differs from the germline gene, which may be a read error. The chain carries TRBV4-2 and TRBJ2-7, with D unresolved. This CDR3 is 17 amino acids long. Germline V gene lookup returns CDR1 LGHNA and CDR2 YNFKEQ. The CDR3 spells CASSQDRGPNRGYGQYF. The CDR3 DNA sequence: TGTGCCAGCAGCCAAGATCGTGGACCCAACCGCGGCTACGGGCAGTACTTC.

This clonotype has a handful of counts. The V gene is TRBV12-3 or TRBV12-4, the J gene TRBJ2-3; 10 nucleotides line up with TRBD2. The CDR3 contains 15 residues. V shed 6 bases, J shed 4 bases, and the junction held 7 bases outside the gene matches. CDR3 coding DNA: TGTGCCAGCAGCTGGACTAGCGGACCCGCAGATACGCAGTATTTT. The encoded protein is CASSWTSGPADTQYF.

This clonotype was counted a few times. The CDR3, as DNA: TGTGCCAGCAGCTTAGTGGAGGGGACGGGGATTAAAAACATTCAGTACTTC. This codes for CASSLVEGTGIKNIQYF. The rearrangement joins TRBV7-7 to TRBJ2-4, with TRBD2 as a possible D gene (6 bases). Trimming took 1 base from V and 4 from J, leaving 17 bases between them. There are 17 residues in the CDR3. CDR1 and CDR2 from the germline V gene are SSHAT and FNYEAQ (reference sequence).

The rearrangement joins TRBV12-3 or TRBV12-4 to TRBJ1-6, with D uncertain. Trimming stripped 2 bases from V and 6 bases from J, with 20 bases between. This CDR3 is built from 18 residues. The CDR3, as DNA: TGTGCCAGCAGTTTAAACCCGATAGGACGGCGGACTAATTCACCCCTCCACTTT. Protein product: CASSLNPIGRRTNSPLHF.

In its sample, this clonotype was seen a few times. The J gene is TRBJ2-2, the V gene TRBV15; D is unresolved. Per germline, CDR1 LNHNV and CDR2 YYDKDF (reference sequence). The CDR3 has 17 amino acids. V was trimmed by 5 bases and J by 6 bases, leaving 22 bases between them. As DNA, the CDR3 is TGTGCCACCAGCGGAAGGCCTGCCCAATCTATCCCCGGGGAGCTGTTTTTT. This gives the protein CATSGRPAQSIPGELFF. Full variable domain (missing parts from reference TRBV15 and TRBJ2-2): DAMVIQNPRYQVTQFGKPVTLSCSQTLNHNVMYWYQQKSSQAPKLLFHYYDKDFNNEADTPDNFQSRRPNTSFCFLDIRSPGLGDTAMYLCATSGRPAQSIPGELFFGEGSRLTVL.

The chain combines TRBV6-5 with TRBJ1-1, with 7 bases fitting TRBD1. The V segment lost 4 bases and the J segment 6 bases; nucleotides outside the gene matches: 8. This CDR3 is built from 14 residues. In germline, CDR1 is MNHEY, CDR2 SVGAGI. As DNA, the CDR3 is TGTGCCAGCAGTTTTCAGGGGGGGGTAGCTGAAGCTTTCTTT. This gives the protein CASSFQGGVAEAFF.

The chain recombines TRBV7-9 with TRBJ2-1; D gene ambiguous. V gave up 0 bases and J gave up 9 bases, with 12 bases separating them. The germline V gene encodes CDR1 SEHNR and CDR2 FQNEAQ (reference sequence). The CDR3 spans 14 residues. CDR3 bases: TGTGCCAGCAGCTTAGCGATTACGGATGGTGAGCAGTTCTTC. Residues: CASSLAITDGEQFF.

V gene TRBV3-1 combines with J gene TRBJ1-2; weak D call: TRBD1 (6 bases). The CDR3 has 16 residues. Germline V CDR1 and CDR2: LGHDT, YNNKEL (reference sequence). The V gene lost 4 bases and the J gene lost 4 bases, with 19 bases spanning the gap. DNA for the CDR3: TGTGCCAGCAGCCCGCCCGGGGGCCCGATTCTCTATGGCTACACCTTC. This translates into CASSPPGGPILYGYTF.

This clonotype was counted between two and nine times. The rearrangement links TRBV4-1 to TRBJ2-4; the D is unclear. V lost 1 base, J lost 2 bases, and 15 bases lay in between. Germline V gives CDR1 MGHRA, CDR2 YSYEKL. The CDR3 length is 17 residues. As DNA, the CDR3 is TGCGCCAGCAGCCAAGTGAACGTGTTGATAACCAAAAACATTCAGTACTTC. As protein: CASSQVNVLITKNIQYF.

This clonotype has at least ten counts. V usage is TRBV29-1 and J usage is TRBJ1-5; D not resolved. The CDR3 extends over 12 amino acids. V was trimmed by 4 bases and J by 4 bases, leaving 8 bases between them. The germline V gene encodes CDR1 SQVTM and CDR2 ANQGSEA. In nucleotides, the CDR3 is TGCAGCGTTGTACTGCAGAATCAGCCCCAGCATTTT. This encodes CSVVLQNQPQHF.

The chain has TRBV29-1 and TRBJ2-7; D possibly corresponds to TRBD1 (5 bases). The CDR3 extends over 12 amino acids. CDR1 is SQVTM, CDR2 ANQGSEA, per germline. Trimming took off 4 bases at V and 3 bases at J, with 10 bases between the two ends. CDR3 bases: TGCAGCGTTGCTACAGGTAGCTACGAGCAGTACTTC. This codes for CSVATGSYEQYF.

The chain uses TRBV5-1 and TRBJ1-1; D uncertain. V was cut by 6 bases and J by 5 bases, with 20 bases left in between. Germline loops: CDR1 SGHRS, CDR2 YFSETQ. The CDR3 spans 15 residues. The CDR3 loop is CASTPALGRRTEAFF. In DNA form, the CDR3 reads TGCGCCAGCACCCCAGCCCTAGGAAGAAGGACTGAAGCTTTCTTT. Drawing the rest from reference TRBV5-1 and TRBJ1-1, the complete variable domain is KAGVTQTPRYLIKTRGQQVTLSCSPISGHRSVSWYQQTPGQGLQFLFEYFSETQRNKGNFPGRFSGRQFSNSRSEMNVSTLELGDSALYLCASTPALGRRTEAFFGQGTRLTVV.

This clonotype was seen only a few times. This sequence joins TRBV12-3 or TRBV12-4 and TRBJ2-3; 8 bases are shared with TRBD2. The CDR3 loop spans 15 amino acids. The junction had 9 bases not matched to a gene; V was cut back by 7 bases and J by 3 bases. The CDR3 region is CASTPRTSSTDTQYF. In nucleotides, the CDR3 is TGTGCCAGCACCCCTCGGACTAGCTCGACAGATACGCAGTATTTT.

About this clonotype itself: At one of its ends the junction is not consistent with the germline gene, which may arise from a read error. CDR3 region: CASSSRGMGTQYF. The CDR3 DNA follows: TGTGCTAGCAGCTCGAGAGGGATGGGGACCCAGTACTTC. The rearrangement links TRBV7-7 to TRBJ2-5, with a weak D call TRBD2 (5 bases). Per the germline V gene, CDR1 is SSHAT and CDR2 is FNYEAQ (reference sequence). The CDR3 length is 13 residues.

This clonotype was counted at least ten times. The chain recombines TRBV20-1 with TRBJ1-1; no clear D. CDR1 is DFQATT, CDR2 SNEGSKA, per germline (reference sequence). Trimming took off 0 bases at V and 4 bases at J, with 12 bases between the two ends. This CDR3 is built from 14 residues. The CDR3 here is CSARDTGLSTEAFF. Here the CDR3 DNA reads TGCAGTGCTAGAGATACGGGGTTGAGCACTGAAGCTTTCTTT.

This clonotype was seen ten or more times. This chain joins TRBV20-1 and TRBJ2-3, with 8 bases matching TRBD1. The V segment lost 6 bases and the J segment 4 bases; nucleotides outside the gene matches: 12. CDR3 length: 15 amino acids. The germline V gene has CDR1 DFQATT and CDR2 SNEGSKA (reference sequence). CDR3 protein: CSAPMAGGGSDTQYF. The CDR3 nucleotides are TGCAGTGCCCCTATGGCAGGGGGCGGTTCAGATACGCAGTATTTT.

The chain employs TRBV7-9 and TRBJ2-7; D unclear. CDR3 length: 12 residues. V was pared by 5 bases and J by 5 bases, with 10 bases between. Germline V gives CDR1 SEHNR, CDR2 FQNEAQ (reference sequence). This CDR3 reads CASSVDGHEQYV. Here the CDR3 DNA reads TGTGCCAGCAGCGTAGATGGCCACGAGCAGTACGTC.

The CDR3 region is CASSFLPLAGGYNEQFF. In DNA form, the CDR3 reads TGTGCCAGCAGTTTCCTCCCACTAGCGGGGGGGTACAATGAGCAGTTCTTC. The rearrangement links TRBV12-3 or TRBV12-4 to TRBJ2-1, with 13 bases that match TRBD2. V shed 3 bases, J shed 4 bases, and the junction held 6 bases outside the gene matches. The CDR3 is 17 residues long.

The V and J genes are TRBV5-1 and TRBJ1-2; D possibly corresponds to TRBD1 (5 bases). The CDR3 sequence is 13 residues long. CDR1 is SGHRS, CDR2 YFSETQ, per germline. Trimming removed 2 bases at V and 8 bases at J, with 13 bases between. CDR3 in DNA: TGCGCCAGCAGCTTCGGGCAGGGCGGAGGCTACACCTTC. This codes for CASSFGQGGGYTF.